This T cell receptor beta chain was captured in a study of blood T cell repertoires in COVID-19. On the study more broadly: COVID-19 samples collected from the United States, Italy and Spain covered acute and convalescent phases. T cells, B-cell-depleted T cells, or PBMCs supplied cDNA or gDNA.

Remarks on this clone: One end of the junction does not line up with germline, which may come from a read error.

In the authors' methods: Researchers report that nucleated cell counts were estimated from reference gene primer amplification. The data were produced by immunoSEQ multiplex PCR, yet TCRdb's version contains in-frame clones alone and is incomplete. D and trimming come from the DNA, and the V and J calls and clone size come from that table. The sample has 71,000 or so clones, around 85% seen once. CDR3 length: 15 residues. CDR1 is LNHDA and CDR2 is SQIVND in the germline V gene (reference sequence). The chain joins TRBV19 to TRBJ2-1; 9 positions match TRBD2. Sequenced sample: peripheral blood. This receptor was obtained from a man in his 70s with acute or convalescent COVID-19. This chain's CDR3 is CASNILAGGVNEQFF. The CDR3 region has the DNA TGTGCCAGTAATATACTAGCGGGTGGAGTTAATGAGCAGTTCTTC.